One sample yielded the 4 T cell receptor beta chains listed below, sequenced in a study of cytomegalovirus exposure and HLA in healthy donors. The PCR made use of 60 Vbeta and 13 Jbeta primers. Sequencing used immunoSEQ multiplex PCR; TCRdb keeps in-frame clones, though not all of them. The data show around 190,000 clones, and the top ten clones hold less than 1%. Sequences were obtained from PBMCs. These receptors were obtained from a woman aged 25 to 39 in good health and CMV-seropositive.

V is TRBV4-3 and J is TRBJ2-5, with D possibly matching TRBD2 (6 bases). V shed 3 bases and J shed 1 base, with 12 bases lying between them. CDR1 and CDR2 (germline): LGHNA, YSLEER. CDR3 length: 15 residues. The CDR3 nucleotides read TGCGCCAGCAGCCATCACCGGGACTCCCAAGAGACCCAGTACTTC. Translating it yields CASSHHRDSQETQYF.

This chain connects TRBV15 to TRBJ2-7; TRBD2 agrees at 7 bases. V lost 3 bases and J lost 7; bases outside the gene matches: 9. The CDR3 loop spans 14 amino acids. Per germline, CDR1 LNHNV and CDR2 YYDKDF (reference sequence). CDR3 in amino acids: CATSRRGSQEEQYF. CDR3 nucleotide sequence: TGTGCCACCAGCAGGCGCGGGAGCCAGGAAGAGCAGTACTTC.

This chain uses TRBV5-1 with TRBJ1-4; 7 nucleotides align to TRBD1. Germline-derived CDR1 and CDR2 are SGHRS and YFSETQ. This CDR3 region has 15 residues. Trimming took 3 bases from V and 0 from J; bases not matched to a gene: 2. In DNA, the CDR3 is TGCGCCAGCAGCTACGGACAGGCAACTAATGAAAAACTGTTTTTT. Encoded protein: CASSYGQATNEKLFF. Combining the CDR3 with reference TRBV5-1 and TRBJ1-4 gives the whole variable domain KAGVTQTPRYLIKTRGQQVTLSCSPISGHRSVSWYQQTPGQGLQFLFEYFSETQRNKGNFPGRFSGRQFSNSRSEMNVSTLELGDSALYLCASSYGQATNEKLFFGSGTQLSVL.

The gene calls are TRBV6-5 and TRBJ2-1; weak D call: TRBD2 (5 bases). The CDR3 loop spans 14 amino acids. Germline-derived CDR1 and CDR2 are MNHEY and SVGAGI. V gave up 4 bases and J gave up 8 bases, with 15 bases separating them. The chain's CDR3 is CASSLFLAVDEQFF. CDR3 sequence (DNA): TGTGCCAGCAGTTTATTTCTAGCTGTGGATGAGCAGTTCTTC.